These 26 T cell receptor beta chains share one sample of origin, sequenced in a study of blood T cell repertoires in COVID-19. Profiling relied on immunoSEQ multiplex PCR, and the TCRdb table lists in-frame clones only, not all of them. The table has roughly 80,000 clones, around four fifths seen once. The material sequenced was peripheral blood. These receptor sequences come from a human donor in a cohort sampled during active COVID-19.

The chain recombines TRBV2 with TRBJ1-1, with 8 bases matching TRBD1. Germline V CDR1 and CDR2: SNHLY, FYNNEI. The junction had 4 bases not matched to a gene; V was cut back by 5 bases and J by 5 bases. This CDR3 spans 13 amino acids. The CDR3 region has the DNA TGTGCCAGCAGTCTCAGGGGGCTTACTGAAGCTTTCTTT. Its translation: CASSLRGLTEAFF. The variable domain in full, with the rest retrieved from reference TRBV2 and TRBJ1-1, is EPEVTQTPSHQVTQMGQEVILRCVPISNHLYFYWYRQILGQKVEFLVSFYNNEISEKSEIFDDQFSVERPDGSNFTLKIRSTKLEDSAMYFCASSLRGLTEAFFGQGTRLTVV.

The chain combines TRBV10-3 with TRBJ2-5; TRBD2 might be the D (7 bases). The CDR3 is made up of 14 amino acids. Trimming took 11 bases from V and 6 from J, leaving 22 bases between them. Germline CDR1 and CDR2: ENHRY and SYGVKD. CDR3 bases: TGTGCCCCGGGGGGCGGGGGCGCGGTGAAGACCCAGTACTTC. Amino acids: CAPGGGGAVKTQYF.

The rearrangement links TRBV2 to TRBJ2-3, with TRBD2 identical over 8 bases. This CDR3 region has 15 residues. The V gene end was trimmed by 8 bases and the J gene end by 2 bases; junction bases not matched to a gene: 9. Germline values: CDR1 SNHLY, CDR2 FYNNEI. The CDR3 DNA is TGTGCCAGCTCGCCGGGTAGCGGGGCCACAGATACGCAGTATTTT. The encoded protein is CASSPGSGATDTQYF.

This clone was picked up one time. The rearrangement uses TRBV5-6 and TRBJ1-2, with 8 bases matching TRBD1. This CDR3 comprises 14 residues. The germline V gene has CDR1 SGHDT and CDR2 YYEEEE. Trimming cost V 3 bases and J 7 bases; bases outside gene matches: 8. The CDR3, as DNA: TGTGCCAGCAGCTCCTCCGGGACAGGATCTGGCTACACCTTC. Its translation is CASSSSGTGSGYTF.

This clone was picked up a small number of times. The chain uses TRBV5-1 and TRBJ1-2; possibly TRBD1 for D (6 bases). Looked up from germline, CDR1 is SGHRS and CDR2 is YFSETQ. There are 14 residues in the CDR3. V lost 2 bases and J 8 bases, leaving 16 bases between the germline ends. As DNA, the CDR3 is TGCGCCAGCAGCTTTGTTGCAGGGGCGAGAGGCTACACCTTC. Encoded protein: CASSFVAGARGYTF.

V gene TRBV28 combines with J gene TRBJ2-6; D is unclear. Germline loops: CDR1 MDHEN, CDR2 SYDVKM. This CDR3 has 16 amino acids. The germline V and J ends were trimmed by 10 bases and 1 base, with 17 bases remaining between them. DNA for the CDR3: TGTGCCACCCCCCCGATCCGTAGTTCTGGGGCCAACGTCCTGACTTTC. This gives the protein CATPPIRSSGANVLTF.

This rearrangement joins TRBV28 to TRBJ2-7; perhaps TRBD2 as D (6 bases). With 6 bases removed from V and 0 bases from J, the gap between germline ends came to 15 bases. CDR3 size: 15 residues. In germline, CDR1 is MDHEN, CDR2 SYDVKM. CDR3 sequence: CASSLGLSSSYEQYF. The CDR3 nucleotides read TGTGCCAGCAGCTTGGGACTTTCAAGCTCCTACGAGCAGTACTTC.

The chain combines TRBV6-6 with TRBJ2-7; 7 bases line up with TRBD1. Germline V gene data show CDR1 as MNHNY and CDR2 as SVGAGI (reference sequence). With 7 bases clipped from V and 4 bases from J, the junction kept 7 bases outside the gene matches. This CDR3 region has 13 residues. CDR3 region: CASTPTGPYEQYF. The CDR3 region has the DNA TGTGCCAGCACCCCGACAGGGCCGTACGAGCAGTACTTC.

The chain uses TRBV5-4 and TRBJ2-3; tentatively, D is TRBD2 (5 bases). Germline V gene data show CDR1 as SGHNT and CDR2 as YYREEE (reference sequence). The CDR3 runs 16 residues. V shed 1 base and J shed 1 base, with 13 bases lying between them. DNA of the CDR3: TGTGCCAGCAGCTTGTCCTTTAGCGCACGCACAGATACGCAGTATTTT. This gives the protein CASSLSFSARTDTQYF.

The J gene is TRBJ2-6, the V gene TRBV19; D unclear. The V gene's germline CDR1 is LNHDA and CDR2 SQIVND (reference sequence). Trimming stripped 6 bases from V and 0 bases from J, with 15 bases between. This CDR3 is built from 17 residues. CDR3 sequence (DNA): TGTGCCAGTAGCCTCCACTACACGGACTCTGGGGCCAACGTCCTGACTTTC. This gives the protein CASSLHYTDSGANVLTF.

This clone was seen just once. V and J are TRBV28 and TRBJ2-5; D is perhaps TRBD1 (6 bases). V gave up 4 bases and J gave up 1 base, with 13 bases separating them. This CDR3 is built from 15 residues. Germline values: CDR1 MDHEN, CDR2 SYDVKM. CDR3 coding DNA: TGTGCCAGCAGTTCGGCTAGCAGGGGCCAAGAGACCCAGTACTTC. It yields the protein CASSSASRGQETQYF.

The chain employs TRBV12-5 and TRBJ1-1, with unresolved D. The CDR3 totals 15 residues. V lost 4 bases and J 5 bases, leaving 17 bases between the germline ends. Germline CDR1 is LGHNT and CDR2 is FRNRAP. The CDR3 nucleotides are TGTGCTAGTGGTTCGGGAGGAGGGATTGTAACTGAAGCTTTCTTT. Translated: CASGSGGGIVTEAFF.

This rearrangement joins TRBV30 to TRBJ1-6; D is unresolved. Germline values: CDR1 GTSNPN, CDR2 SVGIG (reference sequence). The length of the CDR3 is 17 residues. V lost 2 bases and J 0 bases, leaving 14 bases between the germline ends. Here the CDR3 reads CAWSFGSTSSYNSPLHF. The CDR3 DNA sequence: TGTGCCTGGAGTTTCGGGTCTACTAGCTCCTATAATTCACCCCTCCACTTT.

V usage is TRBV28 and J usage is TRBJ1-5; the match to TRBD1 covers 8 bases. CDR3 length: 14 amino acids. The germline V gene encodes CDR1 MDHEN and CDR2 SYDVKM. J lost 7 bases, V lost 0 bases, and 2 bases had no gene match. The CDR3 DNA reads TGTGCCAGCAGTTTATGGGCAGGGGGCCAGCCCCAGCATTTT. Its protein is CASSLWAGGQPQHF.

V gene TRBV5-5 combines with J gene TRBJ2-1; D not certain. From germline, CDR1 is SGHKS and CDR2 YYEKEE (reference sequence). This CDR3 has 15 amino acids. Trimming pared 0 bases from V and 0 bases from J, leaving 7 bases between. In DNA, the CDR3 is TGTGCCAGCAGCTTGGGACTTTTCTCCTACAATGAGCAGTTCTTC. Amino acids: CASSLGLFSYNEQFF.

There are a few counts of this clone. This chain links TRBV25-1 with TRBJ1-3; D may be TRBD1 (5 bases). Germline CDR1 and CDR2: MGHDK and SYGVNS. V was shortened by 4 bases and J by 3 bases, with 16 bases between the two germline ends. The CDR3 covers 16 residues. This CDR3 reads CASSGQGIGSGNTIYF. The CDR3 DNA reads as TGTGCCAGCAGTGGGCAGGGTATTGGTAGTGGAAACACCATATATTTT.

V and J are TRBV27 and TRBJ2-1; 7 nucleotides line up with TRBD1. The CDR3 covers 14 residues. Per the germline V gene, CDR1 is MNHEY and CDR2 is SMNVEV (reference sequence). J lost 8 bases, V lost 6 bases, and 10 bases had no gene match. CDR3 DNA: TGTGCCAGCAGGTGGCAGGGGGACGGTTATGAGCAGTTCTTC. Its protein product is CASRWQGDGYEQFF.

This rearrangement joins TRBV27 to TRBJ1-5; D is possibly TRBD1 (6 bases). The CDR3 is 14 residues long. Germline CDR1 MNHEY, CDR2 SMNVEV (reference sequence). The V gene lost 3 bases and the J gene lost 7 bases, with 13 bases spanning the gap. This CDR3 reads CASSFGQSLQPQHF. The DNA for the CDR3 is TGTGCCAGCAGTTTTGGACAGTCGCTGCAGCCCCAGCATTTT.

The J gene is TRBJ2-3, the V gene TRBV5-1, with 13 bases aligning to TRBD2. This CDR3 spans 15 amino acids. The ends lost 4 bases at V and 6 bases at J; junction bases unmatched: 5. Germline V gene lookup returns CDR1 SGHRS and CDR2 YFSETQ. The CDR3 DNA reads TGCGCCAGCAGCACTAGCGGGGGGGCCCCCGATACGCAGTATTTT. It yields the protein CASSTSGGAPDTQYF.

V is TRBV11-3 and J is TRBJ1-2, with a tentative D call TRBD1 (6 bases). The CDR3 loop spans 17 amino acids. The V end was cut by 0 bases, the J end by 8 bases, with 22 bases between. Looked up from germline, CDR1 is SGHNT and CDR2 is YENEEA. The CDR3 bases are TGTGCCAGCAGCTTAGATCACAGGACAGAGGCTCTAGAGGGCTACACCTTC. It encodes CASSLDHRTEALEGYTF.

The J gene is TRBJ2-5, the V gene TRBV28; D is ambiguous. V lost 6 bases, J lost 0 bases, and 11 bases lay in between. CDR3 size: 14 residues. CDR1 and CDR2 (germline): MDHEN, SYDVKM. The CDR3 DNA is TGTGCCAGCAGCCTGCCCGACTACCAAGAGACCCAGTACTTC. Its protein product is CASSLPDYQETQYF.

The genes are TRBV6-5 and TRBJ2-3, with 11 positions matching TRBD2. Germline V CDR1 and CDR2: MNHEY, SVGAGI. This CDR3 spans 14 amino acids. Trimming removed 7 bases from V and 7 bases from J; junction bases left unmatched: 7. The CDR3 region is CASNSGGAGYTQYF. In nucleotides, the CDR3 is TGTGCCAGCAATAGCGGGGGGGCAGGGTATACGCAGTATTTT.

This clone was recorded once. Here the CDR3 DNA reads TGCGCCAGCAGCCCTTACGGGGGGCACGAGACCCAGTACTTC. Translated, it gives CASSPYGGHETQYF. J is TRBJ2-5 and V is TRBV5-1; TRBD2 is a possible D gene (7 bases). The CDR3 runs to 14 residues. Trimming removed 4 bases at V and 5 bases at J, with 15 bases between. The germline gives CDR1 SGHRS, CDR2 YFSETQ. The entire variable domain, with the rest obtained from reference TRBV5-1 and TRBJ2-5, is as follows: KAGVTQTPRYLIKTRGQQVTLSCSPISGHRSVSWYQQTPGQGLQFLFEYFSETQRNKGNFPGRFSGRQFSNSRSEMNVSTLELGDSALYLCASSPYGGHETQYFGPGTRLLVL.

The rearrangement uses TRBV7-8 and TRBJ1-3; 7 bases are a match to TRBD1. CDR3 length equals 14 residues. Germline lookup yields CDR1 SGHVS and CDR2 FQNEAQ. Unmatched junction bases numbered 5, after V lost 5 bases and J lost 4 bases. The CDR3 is CASSVRGQGNTIYF. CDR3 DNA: TGTGCCAGCAGCGTAAGGGGGCAGGGAAACACCATATATTTT.

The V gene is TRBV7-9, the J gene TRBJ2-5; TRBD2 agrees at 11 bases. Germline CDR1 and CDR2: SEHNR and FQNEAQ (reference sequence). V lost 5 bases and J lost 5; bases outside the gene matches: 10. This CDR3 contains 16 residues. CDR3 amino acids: CASSLRLAGPSETQYF. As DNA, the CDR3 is TGTGCCAGCAGCCTCCGACTAGCGGGGCCGTCGGAGACCCAGTACTTC.

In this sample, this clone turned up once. The CDR3 DNA sequence: TGTGCCAGCAGCTTAGTCGGAGGCGATGGTGGCTACACCTTC. It translates to CASSLVGGDGGYTF. The gene calls are TRBV7-9 and TRBJ1-2; D gene unclear. CDR1 is SEHNR and CDR2 is FQNEAQ in the germline V gene (reference sequence). This CDR3 is built from 14 residues. V shed 1 base and J shed 7 bases, with 13 bases lying between them.